This T cell receptor beta chain was documented in a study of T cell responses to AZD1222 COVID-19 vaccine. There are 16 residues in the CDR3. V gave up 0 bases and J gave up 0 bases, with 11 bases separating them. Germline V gene lookup returns CDR1 SGHRS and CDR2 YFSETQ. Concerning this clone: Its antigen is not identified.

TCRdb's table, derived via immunoSEQ multiplex PCR, lists solely in-frame clones and lacks some. The sample consists of more than 50,000 clones, 70% to 80% of them appearing once. Notes on the study in general: Seropositive at baseline were only a handful of AZD1222 recipients. A reported finding is that nearly half of spike-specific TCRs target unmutated variant regions. Receipt of two AZD1222 doses was followed by a rise in Spike-specific TCR breadth and depth. Most donors were white British, females outnumbered males, and clonal diversity was possibly underestimated.

The receptor was isolated from an adult in good health. Here the sequenced sample was peripheral blood, taken on day 0 of MenACWY control vaccination. This chain joins TRBV5-1 and TRBJ2-3; the D gene is possibly TRBD2 (5 bases). CDR3 coding DNA: TGCGCCAGCAGCTTGGCCGGCGGACTTAGCACAGATACGCAGTATTTT. It specifies CASSLAGGLSTDTQYF.